This T cell receptor (beta chain) was sequenced in a study of identical twins. Study observations and caveats: Models came in too low on out-of-frame TCR alpha sharing in monozygotic twins. Analyses of zero insertions could, in part, be confounded by invariant MAIT and iNKT cells.

As concerns this clonotype: Its antigen is still unknown.

Healthy Caucasian individuals made up all the donors. V dropped 5 bases and J dropped 5; count of bases not matched to a gene: 10. The CDR3 runs 15 residues. Germline loops: CDR1 MDHEN, CDR2 SYDVKM. Template switching added a universal primer site, and cDNA bore unique molecular identifiers. Each CDR3 protein gets one entry after TCRdb re-called the 5' RACE reads with MiXCR. The sample includes some 460,000 distinct CDR3 sequences, around 14% seen only once; the top ten take about 0.52%. Another study also made use of these data, one on yellow fever vaccine responses in identical twins.

Sequences were obtained from CD4+ T cells sorted from blood. This TCR was recovered from a woman aged 18-35 years in good health. This chain connects TRBV28 to TRBJ2-3; 7 nucleotides align to TRBD1. The DNA of the CDR3 is TGTGCCAGCAGTCCCCCAGGGGGTTTGGTAGATACGCAGTATTTT. It yields the protein CASSPPGGLVDTQYF.